What follows are 8 T cell receptor beta chains derived from one specimen sequenced in a study of regulatory T cells in long-lasting Graves disease. With iRepertoire HTBI primers and Arm-PCR of CDR3 regions, TCR beta libraries were built. TCRdb independently ran MiXCR on the multiplex PCR reads; one entry per CDR3 protein. The repertoire holds 400,000 to 500,000 distinct CDR3 sequences, with 22% as singletons. Time point described: persistent/refractory GD, antithyroid drugs over 5 years with positive TRAb. PBMCs provided the RNA from which the TCR library was made. The sequencing used peripheral blood mononuclear cells (PBMCs), collected when the disease was refractory, from a patient treated with antithyroid drugs. These receptors came from a female donor with Graves disease.

This clonotype has only a few counts. The V and J genes are TRBV5-1 and TRBJ2-5; a possible D gene is TRBD2 (7 bases). The V end lost 4 bases, the J end lost 1 base, and 11 bases lay between the germline ends. The V gene's germline CDR1 is SGHRS and CDR2 YFSETQ. This CDR3 has 14 amino acids. The CDR3 reads CASSTGGAQETQYF. The CDR3 nucleotides are TGCGCCAGCAGCACGGGGGGCGCCCAAGAGACCCAGTACTTC.

This clonotype was seen ten or more times. This chain uses TRBV7-3 with TRBJ1-6; D possibly corresponds to TRBD1 (5 bases). The CDR3 is 15 amino acids. CDR1 and CDR2 (germline): SGHTA, FQGTGA. V lost 2 bases and J lost 7, with 12 bases in between. The CDR3 DNA reads TGTGCCAGCAGCTTAGCCGGGGCGGCGAATTCACCCCTCCACTTT. It specifies CASSLAGAANSPLHF.

Only one count was recorded for this clonotype. CDR3 coding DNA: TGTGCCAGCAGCCGAAACCGGGTCTCCTACGAGCAGTACTTC. Translating it yields CASSRNRVSYEQYF. The J gene is TRBJ2-7, the V gene TRBV5-6; D remains ambiguous. With 4 bases removed from V and 0 bases from J, the gap between germline ends came to 11 bases. Germline CDR1 and CDR2: SGHDT and YYEEEE. This CDR3 is 14 amino acids long.

The chain carries TRBV4-3 and TRBJ1-6; 7 bases map to TRBD1. From germline, CDR1 is LGHNA and CDR2 YSLEER. This CDR3 is 15 amino acids long. J was trimmed by 10 bases and V by 0 bases; bases with no gene match: 6. CDR3 in DNA: TGCGCCAGCAGCCAAGAGAACAGGGGTGGCTCACCCCTCCACTTT. The encoded protein is CASSQENRGGSPLHF.

This clonotype was detected ten times or more. The J gene is TRBJ1-6, the V gene TRBV28; D is unresolved. The V gene's germline CDR1 is MDHEN and CDR2 SYDVKM. The ends were cut back, 9 bases at V and 14 bases at J, with 17 bases in the middle. The CDR3 runs to 12 residues. The CDR3 sequence is CASSAGMWALHF. CDR3 DNA: TGTGCCAGTTCGGCCGGGATGTGGGCCCTCCACTTT. Using reference TRBV28 and TRBJ1-6 for the parts outside the CDR3, the full variable domain is DVKVTQSSRYLVKRTGEKVFLECVQDMDHENMFWYRQDPGLGLRLIYFSYDVKMKEKGDIPEGYSVSREKKERFSLILESASTNQTSMYLCASSAGMWALHFGNGTRLTVT.

This clonotype was found a few times. The gene calls are TRBV20-1 and TRBJ2-7; D unresolved. Trimming took 3 bases from V and 0 from J, leaving 15 bases between them. This CDR3 spans 15 amino acids. CDR1 and CDR2 from the germline V gene are DFQATT and SNEGSKA (reference sequence). The CDR3 DNA is TGCAGTGCTAGTGTGCCAGCGCCTAGCTCCTACGAGCAGTACTTC. This encodes CSASVPAPSSYEQYF.

On this clonotype itself: A read error may be the cause here, since a much bigger clone is one base away. The V call is TRBV7-3, the J call TRBJ2-5; 12 bases fit TRBD2. This CDR3 has 15 residues. Germline loops: CDR1 SGHTA, CDR2 FQGTGA. DNA of the CDR3: TGTGCCAGCAGCCGGACTAGCGGGGCACAAGAGGCCCAGTACTTC. It codes for CASSRTSGAQEAQYF.

Concerning this clonotype: A read error likely explains this, since a far larger clone differs by one base. The chain joins TRBV7-9 to TRBJ2-7; possibly TRBD1 or TRBD2 for D (5 bases each). Trimming took 4 bases from V and 3 from J, leaving 13 bases between them. CDR1 and CDR2 from the germline V gene are SEHNR and FQNEAQ (reference sequence). The CDR3 runs 14 residues. The DNA of the CDR3 is TGTGCCAGCAGCTCGGACTGGGGGAGCTACGAGCAGTACTTC. Protein product: CASSSDWGSYEQYF.